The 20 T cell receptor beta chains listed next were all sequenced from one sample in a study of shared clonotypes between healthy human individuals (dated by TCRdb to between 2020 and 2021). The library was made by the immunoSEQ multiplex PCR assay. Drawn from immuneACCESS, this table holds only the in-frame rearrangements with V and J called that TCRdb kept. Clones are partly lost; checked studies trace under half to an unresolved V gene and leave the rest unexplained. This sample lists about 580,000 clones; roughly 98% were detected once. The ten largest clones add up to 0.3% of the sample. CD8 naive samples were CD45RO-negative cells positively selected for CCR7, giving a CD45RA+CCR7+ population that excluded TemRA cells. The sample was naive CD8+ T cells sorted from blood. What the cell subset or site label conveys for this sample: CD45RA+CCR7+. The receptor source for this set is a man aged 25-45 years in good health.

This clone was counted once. The CDR3 DNA reads as TGCGCCAGCAGCATAGCCTACGAGCAGTACTTC. This gives the protein CASSIAYEQYF. The chain combines TRBV5-1 with TRBJ2-7; no clear D gene. The V gene lost 4 bases and the J gene lost 2 bases, with 4 bases spanning the gap. The CDR3 is made up of 11 amino acids. The germline CDR1 and CDR2 sequences are SGHRS and YFSETQ.

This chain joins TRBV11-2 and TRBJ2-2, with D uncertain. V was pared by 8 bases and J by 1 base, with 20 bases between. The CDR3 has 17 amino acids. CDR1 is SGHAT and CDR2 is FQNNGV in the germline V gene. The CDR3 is CASGAAPPRRNTGELFF. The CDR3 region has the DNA TGTGCCAGCGGAGCAGCCCCCCCGCGCCGGAACACCGGGGAGCTGTTTTTT.

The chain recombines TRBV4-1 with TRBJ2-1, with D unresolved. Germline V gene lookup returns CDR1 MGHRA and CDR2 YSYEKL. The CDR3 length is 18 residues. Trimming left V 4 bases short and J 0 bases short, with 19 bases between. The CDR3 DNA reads TGCGCCAGCAGCCCCAGGTTGGTCACCATGGACTCCTACAATGAGCAGTTCTTC. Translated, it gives CASSPRLVTMDSYNEQFF.

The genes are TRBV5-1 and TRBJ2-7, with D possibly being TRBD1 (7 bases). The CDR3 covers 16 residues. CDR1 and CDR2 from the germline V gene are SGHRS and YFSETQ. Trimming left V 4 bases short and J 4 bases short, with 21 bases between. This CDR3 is CASSEGAGTGIYEQYF. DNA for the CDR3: TGCGCCAGCAGCGAGGGGGCCGGGACTGGGATATACGAGCAGTACTTC.

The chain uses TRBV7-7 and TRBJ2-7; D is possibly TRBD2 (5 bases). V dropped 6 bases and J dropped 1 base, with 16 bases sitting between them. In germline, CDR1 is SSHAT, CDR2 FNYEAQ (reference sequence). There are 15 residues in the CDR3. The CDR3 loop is CASSPDPGSSYEQYF. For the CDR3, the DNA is TGTGCCAGCAGTCCTGACCCGGGATCGTCCTACGAGCAGTACTTC. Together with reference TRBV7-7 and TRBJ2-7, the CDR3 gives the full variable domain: GAGVSQSPRYKVTKRGQDVTLRCDPISSHATLYWYQQALGQGPEFLTYFNYEAQPDKSGLPSDRFSAERPEGSISTLTIQRTEQRDSAMYRCASSPDPGSSYEQYFGPGTRLTVT.

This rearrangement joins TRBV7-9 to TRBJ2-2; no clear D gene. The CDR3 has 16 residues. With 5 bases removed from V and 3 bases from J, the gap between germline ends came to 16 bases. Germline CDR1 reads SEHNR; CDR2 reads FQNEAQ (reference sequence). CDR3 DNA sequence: TGTGCCAGCAGCCCGCCTTCTTCTAGAGACACCGGGGAGCTGTTTTTT. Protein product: CASSPPSSRDTGELFF.

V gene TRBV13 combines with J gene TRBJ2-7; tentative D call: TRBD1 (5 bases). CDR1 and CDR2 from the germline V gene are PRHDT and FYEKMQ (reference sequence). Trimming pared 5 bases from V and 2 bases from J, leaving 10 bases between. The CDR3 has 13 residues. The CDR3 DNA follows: TGTGCCAGCAGCGCCGTACAGGCCTACGAGCAGTACTTC. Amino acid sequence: CASSAVQAYEQYF.

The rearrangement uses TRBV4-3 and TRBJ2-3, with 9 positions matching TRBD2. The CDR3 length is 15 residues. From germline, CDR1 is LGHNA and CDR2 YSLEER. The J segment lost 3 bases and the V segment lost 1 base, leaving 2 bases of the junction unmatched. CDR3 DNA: TGCGCCAGCAGCCAAGTTGCGGGAGGGACAGATACGCAGTATTTT. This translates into CASSQVAGGTDTQYF.

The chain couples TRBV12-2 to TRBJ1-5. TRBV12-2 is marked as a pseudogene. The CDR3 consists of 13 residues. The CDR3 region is CARWGYSNQPQHF. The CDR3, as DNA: TGTGCACGGTGGGGGTATAGCAATCAGCCCCAGCATTTT.

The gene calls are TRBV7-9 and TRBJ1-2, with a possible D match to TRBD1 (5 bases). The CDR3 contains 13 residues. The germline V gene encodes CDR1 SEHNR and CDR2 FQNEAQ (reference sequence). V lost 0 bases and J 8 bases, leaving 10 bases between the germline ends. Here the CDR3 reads CASSLAKGDGYTF. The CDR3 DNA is TGTGCCAGCAGCTTAGCTAAAGGGGACGGCTACACCTTC.

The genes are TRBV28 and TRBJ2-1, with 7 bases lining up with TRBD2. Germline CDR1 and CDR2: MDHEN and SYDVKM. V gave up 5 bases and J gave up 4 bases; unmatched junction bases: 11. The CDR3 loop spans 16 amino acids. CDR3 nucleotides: TGTGCCAGCAGTGAAGTGGCGGGAGTAACATACAATGAGCAGTTCTTC. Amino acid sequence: CASSEVAGVTYNEQFF. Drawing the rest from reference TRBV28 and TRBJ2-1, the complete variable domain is DVKVTQSSRYLVKRTGEKVFLECVQDMDHENMFWYRQDPGLGLRLIYFSYDVKMKEKGDIPEGYSVSREKKERFSLILESASTNQTSMYLCASSEVAGVTYNEQFFGPGTRLTVL.

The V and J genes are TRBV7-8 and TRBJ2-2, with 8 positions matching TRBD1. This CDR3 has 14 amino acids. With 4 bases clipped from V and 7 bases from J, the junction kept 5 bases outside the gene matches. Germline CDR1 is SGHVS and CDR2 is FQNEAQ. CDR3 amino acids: CASSSGGGGGELFF. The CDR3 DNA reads TGTGCCAGCAGCTCAGGGGGCGGAGGCGGGGAGCTGTTTTTT.

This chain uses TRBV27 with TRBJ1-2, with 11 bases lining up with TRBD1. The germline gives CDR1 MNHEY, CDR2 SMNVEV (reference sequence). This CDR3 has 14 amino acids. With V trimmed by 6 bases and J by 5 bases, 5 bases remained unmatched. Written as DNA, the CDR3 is TGTGCCAGCAGGGGACGGGACAGGGGGTATGGCTACACCTTC. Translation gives CASRGRDRGYGYTF.

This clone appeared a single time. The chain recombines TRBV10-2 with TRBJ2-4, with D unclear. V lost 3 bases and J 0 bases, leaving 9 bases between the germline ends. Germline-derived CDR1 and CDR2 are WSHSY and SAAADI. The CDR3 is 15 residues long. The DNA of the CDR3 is TGCGCCAGCAGTGAAGGCCAACTAGCCAAAAACATTCAGTACTTC. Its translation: CASSEGQLAKNIQYF.

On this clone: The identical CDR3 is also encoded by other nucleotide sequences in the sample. In DNA form, the CDR3 reads TGTGCCAGCAACGGCTACACCTTC. Translating it yields CASNGYTF. The chain recombines TRBV2 with TRBJ1-2; unclear D gene. V was cut by 7 bases and J by 8 bases, with 2 bases left in between. Germline-derived CDR1 and CDR2 are SNHLY and FYNNEI. This CDR3 has 8 amino acids.

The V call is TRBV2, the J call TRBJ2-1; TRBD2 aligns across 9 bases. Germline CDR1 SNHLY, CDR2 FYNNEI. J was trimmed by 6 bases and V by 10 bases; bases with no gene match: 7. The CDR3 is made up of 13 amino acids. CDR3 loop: CATEGTSTNEQFF. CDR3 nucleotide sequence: TGTGCCACCGAGGGGACTAGCACCAATGAGCAGTTCTTC.

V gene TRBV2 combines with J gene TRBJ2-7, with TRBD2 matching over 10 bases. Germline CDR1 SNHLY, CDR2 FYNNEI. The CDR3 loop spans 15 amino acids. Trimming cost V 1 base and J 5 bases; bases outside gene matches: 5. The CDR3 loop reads CASSEVIAGGDEQYF. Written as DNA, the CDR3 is TGTGCCAGCAGTGAAGTAATAGCGGGAGGTGACGAGCAGTACTTC.

The CDR3 loop reads CASSLAELAPRDTQYF. CDR3 nucleotides: TGTGCCAGCAGCTTGGCCGAACTAGCGCCTAGGGATACGCAGTATTTT. The chain links TRBV5-5 to TRBJ2-3; 7 bases align to TRBD2. Unmatched junction bases numbered 10, after V lost 0 bases and J lost 6 bases. The CDR3 spans 16 residues. From germline, CDR1 is SGHKS and CDR2 YYEKEE (reference sequence).

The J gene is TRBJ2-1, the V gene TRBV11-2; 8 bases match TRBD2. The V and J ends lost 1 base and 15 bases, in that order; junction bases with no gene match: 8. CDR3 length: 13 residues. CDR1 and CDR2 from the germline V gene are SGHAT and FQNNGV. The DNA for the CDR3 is TGTGCCAGCAGCTTAGGCCCCGGGACTAGGATGTTCTTC. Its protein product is CASSLGPGTRMFF. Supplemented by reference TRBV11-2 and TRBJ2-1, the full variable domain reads EAGVAQSPRYKIIEKRQSVAFWCNPISGHATLYWYQQILGQGPKLLIQFQNNGVVDDSQLPKDRFSAERLKGVDSTLKIQPAKLEDSAVYLCASSLGPGTRMFFGPGTRLTVL.

In nucleotides, the CDR3 is TGTGCCAGCAGCTCCTCTAGCGGACCTCTGATTACTACTAGCACAGATACGCAGTATTTT. Translating gives CASSSSSGPLITTSTDTQYF. J is TRBJ2-3 and V is TRBV7-6; 7 nucleotides align to TRBD2. The germline V gene encodes CDR1 SGHVS and CDR2 FNYEAQ. The CDR3 is made up of 20 amino acids. Unmatched junction bases numbered 19, after V lost 4 bases and J lost 0 bases.